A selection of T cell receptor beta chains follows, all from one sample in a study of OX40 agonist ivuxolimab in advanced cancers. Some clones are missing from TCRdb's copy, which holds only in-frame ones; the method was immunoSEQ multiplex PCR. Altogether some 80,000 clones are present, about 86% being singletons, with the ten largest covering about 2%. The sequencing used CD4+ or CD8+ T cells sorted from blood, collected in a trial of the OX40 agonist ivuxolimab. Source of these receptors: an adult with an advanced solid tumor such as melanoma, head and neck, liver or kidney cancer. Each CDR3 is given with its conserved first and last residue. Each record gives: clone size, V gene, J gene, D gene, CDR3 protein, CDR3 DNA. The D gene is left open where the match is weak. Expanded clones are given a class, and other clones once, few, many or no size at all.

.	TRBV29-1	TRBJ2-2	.	CSVDGNTGELFF	TGCAGCGTTGACGGTAACACCGGGGAGCTGTTTTTT
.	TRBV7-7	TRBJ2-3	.	CASSLSFLADTQYF	TGTGCCAGCAGCTTAAGCTTTTTGGCAGATACGCAGTATTTT
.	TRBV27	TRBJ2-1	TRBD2	CASRLAGGLYEQFF	TGTGCCAGCAGGCTAGCGGGGGGACTATATGAGCAGTTCTTC
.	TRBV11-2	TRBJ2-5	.	CASSRRGGEGETQYF	TGTGCCAGCAGCCGTAGAGGGGGGGAGGGGGAGACCCAGTACTTC
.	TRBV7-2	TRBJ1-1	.	CASSPPWGTEAFF	TGTGCCAGCAGCCCCCCGTGGGGCACTGAAGCTTTCTTT
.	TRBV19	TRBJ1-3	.	CATKQQVSGNTIYF	TGTGCCACGAAACAACAGGTCTCTGGAAACACCATATATTTT
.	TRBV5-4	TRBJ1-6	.	CASSLDAGGLEPLHF	TGTGCCAGCAGCTTGGACGCGGGGGGTCTTGAACCCCTCCACTTT
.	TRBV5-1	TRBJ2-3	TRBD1	CASSRRPTGISTDTQYF	TGCGCCAGCAGCAGACGACCGACAGGGATTAGCACAGATACGCAGTATTTT
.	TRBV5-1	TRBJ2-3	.	CASSLGGNTDTQYF	TGCGCCAGCAGCTTGGGAGGGAACACAGATACGCAGTATTTT
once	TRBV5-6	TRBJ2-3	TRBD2	CASSPTGGSTDTQYF	TGTGCCAGCTCGCCCACGGGGGGAAGCACAGATACGCAGTATTTT
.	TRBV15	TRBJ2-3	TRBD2	CATSRDLSGAGDTQYF	TGTGCCACCAGCAGAGATTTAAGCGGGGCCGGAGATACGCAGTATTTT
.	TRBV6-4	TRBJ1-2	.	CANARTNYGYTF	TGTGCCAACGCCAGGACTAACTATGGCTACACCTTC
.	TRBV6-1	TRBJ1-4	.	CASSERIVGGGDEKLFF	TGTGCCAGCAGTGAAAGAATAGTAGGGGGAGGTGATGAAAAACTGTTTTTT
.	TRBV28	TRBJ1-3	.	CASSLTPSGNTIYF	TGTGCCAGCAGTCTTACCCCCTCTGGAAACACCATATATTTT
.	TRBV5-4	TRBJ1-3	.	CASSLAAGNTIYF	TGTGCCAGCAGCTTGGCCGCTGGAAACACCATATATTTT
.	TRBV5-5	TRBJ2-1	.	CASSWGLGLANEQFF	TGTGCCAGCAGCTGGGGACTTGGATTGGCCAATGAGCAGTTCTTC